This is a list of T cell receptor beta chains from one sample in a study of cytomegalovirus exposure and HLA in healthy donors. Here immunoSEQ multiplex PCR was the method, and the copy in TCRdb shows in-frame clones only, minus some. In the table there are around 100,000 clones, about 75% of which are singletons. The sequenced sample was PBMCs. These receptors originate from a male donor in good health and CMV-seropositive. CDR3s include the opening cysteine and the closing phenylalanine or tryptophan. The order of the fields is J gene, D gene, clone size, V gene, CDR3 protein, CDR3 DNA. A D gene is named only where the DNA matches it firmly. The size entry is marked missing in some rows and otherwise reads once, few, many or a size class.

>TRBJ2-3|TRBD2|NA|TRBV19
CASSNGGGSGDTQYF
TGTGCCAGTAGTAATGGCGGGGGATCGGGAGATACGCAGTATTTT
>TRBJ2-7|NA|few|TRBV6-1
CASTARDYEQYF
TGTGCCAGCACCGCGCGGGACTACGAGCAGTACTTC
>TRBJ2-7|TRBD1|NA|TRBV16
CASSPGQGGTYEQYF
TGTGCCAGCAGCCCGGGACAGGGGGGGACCTACGAGCAGTACTTC
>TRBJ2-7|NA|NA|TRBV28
CASAPRRGGEQYF
TGTGCCAGCGCCCCTCGGAGGGGGGGAGAGCAGTACTTC
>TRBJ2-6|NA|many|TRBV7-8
CASSTPEGSGANVLTF
TGTGCCAGCAGCACCCCCGAGGGCTCTGGGGCCAACGTCCTGACTTTC
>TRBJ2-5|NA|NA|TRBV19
CASRIEETQYF
TGTGCCAGTAGAATCGAGGAGACCCAGTACTTC
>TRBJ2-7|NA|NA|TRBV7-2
CASSLVRGSEQYF
TGTGCCAGCAGCTTAGTTCGGGGGTCCGAGCAGTACTTC
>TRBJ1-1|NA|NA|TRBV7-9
CASSLAYQLNTEAFF
TGTGCCAGCAGCTTAGCGTATCAGTTGAACACTGAAGCTTTCTTT
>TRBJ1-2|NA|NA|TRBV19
CASSIDGTLNYGYTF
TGTGCCAGTAGTATAGACGGGACACTAAACTATGGCTACACCTTC
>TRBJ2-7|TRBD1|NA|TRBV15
CATSGDRSIHEQYF
TGTGCCACCAGCGGGGACAGGTCAATCCACGAGCAGTACTTC
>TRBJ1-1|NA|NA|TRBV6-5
CASSPDLQGTTEAFF
TGTGCCAGCAGTCCCGACCTACAGGGTACCACTGAAGCTTTCTTT
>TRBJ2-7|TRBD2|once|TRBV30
CAWSTSGSGGFQYF
TGTGCCTGGAGTACCTCGGGTAGCGGGGGTTTCCAGTACTTC
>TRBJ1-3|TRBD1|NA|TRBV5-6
CASSFGTGGVSGNTIYF
TGTGCCAGCAGCTTTGGGACAGGGGGCGTCTCTGGAAACACCATATATTTT
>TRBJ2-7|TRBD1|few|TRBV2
CASSERTGHSYEQYF
TGTGCCAGCAGTGAAAGGACAGGACACTCCTACGAGCAGTACTTC
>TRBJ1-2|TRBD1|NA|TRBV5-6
CASSPGQGVEIF
TGTGCCAGCAGCCCGGGACAGGGGGTAGAAATCTTC
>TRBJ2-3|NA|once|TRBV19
CASSIETTGGQYF
TGTGCCAGTAGTATAGAAACGACAGGAGGGCAGTATTTT
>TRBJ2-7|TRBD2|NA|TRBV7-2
CASSLGRSSGSYEQYF
TGTGCCAGCAGCTTAGGAAGGTCTAGCGGATCCTACGAGCAGTACTTC
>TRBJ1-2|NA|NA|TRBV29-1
CSVPFERGAYGYTF
TGCAGCGTCCCGTTTGAGAGAGGCGCCTATGGCTACACCTTC
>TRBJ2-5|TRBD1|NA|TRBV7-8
CASSQGPAGGSETQYF
TGTGCCAGCAGCCAGGGGCCGGCAGGGGGATCAGAGACCCAGTACTTC
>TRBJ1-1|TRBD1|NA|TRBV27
CASSTVRDRGVAFF
TGTGCCAGCAGTACGGTTCGGGACAGGGGCGTCGCTTTCTTT
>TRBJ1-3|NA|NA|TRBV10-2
CASSAKEISGNTIYF
TGCGCCAGCAGTGCCAAGGAGATCTCTGGAAACACCATATATTTT
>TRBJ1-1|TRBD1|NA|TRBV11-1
CASSQGGTGGKTEAFF
TGTGCCAGCAGCCAAGGCGGGACAGGGGGGAAAACTGAAGCTTTCTTT
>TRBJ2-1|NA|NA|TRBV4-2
CASSPSASYNEQFF
TGTGCCAGCAGCCCCAGCGCCTCCTACAATGAGCAGTTCTTC
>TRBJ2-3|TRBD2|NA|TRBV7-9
CASSTDTSGITDTQYF
TGTGCCAGCAGCACCGACACTAGCGGGATCACAGATACGCAGTATTTT
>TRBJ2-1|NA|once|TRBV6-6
CASSYSWGVSYNEQFF
TGTGCCAGCAGTTACTCCTGGGGGGTATCCTACAATGAGCAGTTCTTC
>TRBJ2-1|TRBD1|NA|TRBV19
CASSMTLGQGGEQFF
TGTGCCAGTAGTATGACGCTTGGACAGGGCGGTGAACAGTTCTTC
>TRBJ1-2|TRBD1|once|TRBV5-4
CASSLAGGLKGYGYTF
TGTGCCAGCAGCTTGGCAGGGGGTCTGAAAGGCTATGGCTACACCTTC
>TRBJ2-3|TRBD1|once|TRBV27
CASSPRPQGVRTDTQYF
TGTGCCAGCAGTCCCCGGCCTCAGGGGGTTCGTACAGATACGCAGTATTTT
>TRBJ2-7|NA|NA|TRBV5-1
CASSSSGYEQYF
TGCGCCAGCAGCTCCAGCGGGTACGAGCAGTACTTC
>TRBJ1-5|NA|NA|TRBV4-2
CASSQALDFNQPQHF
TGTGCCAGCAGCCAAGCTTTGGACTTCAATCAGCCCCAGCATTTT
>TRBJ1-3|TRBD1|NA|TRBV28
CASGYGTASGNTIYF
TGTGCCAGCGGTTACGGGACAGCCTCTGGAAACACCATATATTTT
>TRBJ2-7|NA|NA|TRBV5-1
CASSLELGGGEQYF
TGCGCCAGCAGCTTGGAATTAGGGGGAGGGGAGCAGTACTTC
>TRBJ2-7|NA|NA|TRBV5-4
CASGLGGSYEQYF
TGTGCCAGCGGGCTGGGGGGCTCCTACGAGCAGTACTTC
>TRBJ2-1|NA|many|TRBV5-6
CASSLLEATYNEQFF
TGTGCCAGCAGCTTGTTGGAGGCGACCTACAATGAGCAGTTCTTC
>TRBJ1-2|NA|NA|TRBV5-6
CATGTQGFGYTF
TGTGCCACCGGGACTCAGGGTTTCGGCTACACCTTC
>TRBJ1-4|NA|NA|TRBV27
CASSFSRFNEKLFF
TGTGCCAGCAGTTTCTCGAGGTTCAATGAAAAACTGTTTTTT
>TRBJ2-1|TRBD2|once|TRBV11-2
CASRTGGGAYNEQFF
TGTGCCAGCAGGACTGGCGGGGGGGCCTACAATGAGCAGTTCTTC
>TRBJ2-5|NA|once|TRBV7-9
CASSLERGFKTQYF
TGTGCCAGCAGCTTAGAACGGGGTTTCAAGACCCAGTACTTC
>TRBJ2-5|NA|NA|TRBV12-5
CASGRQGETQYF
TGTGCTAGTGGTAGACAAGGAGAGACCCAGTACTTC
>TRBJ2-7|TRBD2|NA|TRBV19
CASSIAGTIYEQYF
TGTGCCAGTAGTATCGCCGGGACTATCTACGAGCAGTACTTC
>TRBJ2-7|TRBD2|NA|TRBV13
CASSQGLADYEQYF
TGTGCCAGCAGCCAGGGACTAGCGGACTACGAGCAGTACTTC
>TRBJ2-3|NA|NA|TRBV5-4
CASSLTGTDTQYF
TGTGCCAGCAGCTTGACGGGCACAGATACGCAGTATTTT
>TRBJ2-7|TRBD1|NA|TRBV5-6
CASSLVGTGGADAYEQYF
TGTGCCAGCAGCTTGGTAGGGACAGGGGGCGCCGACGCCTACGAGCAGTACTTC
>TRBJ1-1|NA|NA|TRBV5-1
CASSLVTAKWNTEAFF
TGCGCCAGCAGCTTGGTGACAGCCAAATGGAACACTGAAGCTTTCTTT
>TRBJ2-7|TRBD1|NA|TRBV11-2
CASSAGTDYEQYF
TGTGCCAGCAGCGCCGGGACAGACTACGAGCAGTACTTC
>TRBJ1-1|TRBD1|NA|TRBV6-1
CASSSQGIGDTEAFF
TGTGCCAGCAGTTCACAGGGGATTGGTGACACTGAAGCTTTCTTT
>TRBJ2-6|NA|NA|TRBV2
CASTRDNARSGANVLTF
TGTGCCAGCACTCGGGACAATGCTCGCTCTGGGGCCAACGTCCTGACTTTC
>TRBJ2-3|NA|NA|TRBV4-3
CASSQIRHRTDTQYF
TGCGCCAGCAGCCAAATAAGACATCGGACAGATACGCAGTATTTT
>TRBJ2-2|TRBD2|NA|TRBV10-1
CASSEPGLAGGTGELFF
TGCGCCAGCAGTGAGCCTGGACTAGCGGGGGGCACCGGGGAGCTGTTTTTT
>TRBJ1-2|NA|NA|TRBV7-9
CASSLDEGLGYGYTF
TGTGCCAGCAGCTTAGACGAGGGTTTAGGCTATGGCTACACCTTC